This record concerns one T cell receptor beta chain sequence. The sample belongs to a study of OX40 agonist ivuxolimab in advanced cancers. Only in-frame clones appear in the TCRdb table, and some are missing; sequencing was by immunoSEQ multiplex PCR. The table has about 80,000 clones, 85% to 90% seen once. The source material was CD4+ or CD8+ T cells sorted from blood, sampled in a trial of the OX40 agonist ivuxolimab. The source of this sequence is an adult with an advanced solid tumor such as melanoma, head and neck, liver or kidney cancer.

The CDR3 region has the DNA TGTGCCAGCAGCAGACAGGGCGGTGACACCATATATTTT. Translating it yields CASSRQGGDTIYF. The rearrangement joins TRBV7-9 to TRBJ1-3; TRBD1 matches 7 bases. CDR3 length equals 13 residues. With V trimmed by 5 bases and J by 8 bases, 6 bases remained unmatched. Germline assignment: CDR1 SEHNR and CDR2 FQNEAQ (reference sequence).